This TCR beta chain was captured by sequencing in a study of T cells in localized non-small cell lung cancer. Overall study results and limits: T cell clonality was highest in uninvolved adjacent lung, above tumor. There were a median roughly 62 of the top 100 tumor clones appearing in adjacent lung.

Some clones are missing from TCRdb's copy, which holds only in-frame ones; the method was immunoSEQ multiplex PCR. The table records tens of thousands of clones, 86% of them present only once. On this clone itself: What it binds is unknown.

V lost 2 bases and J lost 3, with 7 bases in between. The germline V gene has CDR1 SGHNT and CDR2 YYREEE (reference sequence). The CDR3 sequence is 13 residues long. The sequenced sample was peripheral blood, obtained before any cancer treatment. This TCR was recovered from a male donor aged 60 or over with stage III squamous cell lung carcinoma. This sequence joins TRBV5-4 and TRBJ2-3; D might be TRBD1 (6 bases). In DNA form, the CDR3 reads TGTGCCAGCAGCTTCGACAGGACAGATACGCAGTATTTT. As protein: CASSFDRTDTQYF.